The 4 T cell receptor beta chains given below trace back to one sample, sequenced in a study of blood T cell repertoires in COVID-19. Sequencing was performed with immunoSEQ multiplex PCR; in TCRdb, only in-frame clones are kept and a portion is missing. The sample carries 50,000 to 60,000 clones, roughly 90% recorded once. Sequencing was carried out using peripheral blood. These receptors were taken from a man aged 60-69 years with active COVID-19.

V usage is TRBV6-5 and J usage is TRBJ1-2, with D uncertain. CDR3 length: 13 amino acids. The V end lost 6 bases, the J end lost 8 bases, and 16 bases lay between the germline ends. Germline assignment: CDR1 MNHEY and CDR2 SVGAGI. The CDR3 spells CASRLTSNRGYTF. CDR3 bases: TGTGCCAGCAGACTGACATCCAACCGGGGCTACACCTTC.

The J gene is TRBJ2-1, the V gene TRBV10-3, with 13 bases that match TRBD2. The CDR3 sequence is 17 residues long. The germline gives CDR1 ENHRY, CDR2 SYGVKD. With 9 bases clipped from V and 0 bases from J, the junction kept 8 bases outside the gene matches. Here the CDR3 DNA reads TGTGCCATTAGGACTAGCGGGAGTGGGAGCTCCTACAATGAGCAGTTCTTC. Amino acid sequence: CAIRTSGSGSSYNEQFF.

The chain couples TRBV6-5 to TRBJ2-7; 8 nucleotides line up with TRBD1. The CDR3 contains 16 residues. Germline V gives CDR1 MNHEY, CDR2 SVGAGI. V was pared by 2 bases and J by 6 bases, with 12 bases of the junction left unmatched. The CDR3 nucleotides are TGTGCCAGCAGTTACGCGAGAGACAGGGGATCTCGCGAGCAGTACTTC. Translated, it gives CASSYARDRGSREQYF.

The chain recombines TRBV12-5 with TRBJ2-3; TRBD1 matches at 8 bases. This CDR3 has 16 amino acids. Germline V gene sequence: CDR1 LGHNT, CDR2 FRNRAP. V gave up 5 bases and J gave up 4 bases; unmatched junction bases: 11. The CDR3 region has the DNA TGTGCTAGTGGTCTAAAGGACAGGGACAAACCAGATACGCAGTATTTT. Translated: CASGLKDRDKPDTQYF.